Listed here are 16 T cell receptor beta chains from one sample, sequenced in a study of identical twins. TCRdb reprocessed the 5' RACE reads with MiXCR, giving one entry per CDR3 protein. Here the sample spans roughly 1.6 million distinct CDR3 sequences, 25% to 35% being singletons. The material sequenced was cord blood. These receptors all stem from a newborn girl in good health.

The genes are TRBV20-1 and TRBJ1-1; D gene uncertain. Germline-derived CDR1 and CDR2 are DFQATT and SNEGSKA (reference sequence). Trimming cost V 3 bases and J 3 bases, with 14 bases left between them. The CDR3 has 14 amino acids. This CDR3 reads CSASAGWRDTEAFF. For the CDR3, the DNA is TGCAGTGCTAGTGCCGGTTGGAGGGACACTGAAGCTTTCTTT.

In its sample, this clonotype was seen a few times. The chain combines TRBV7-9 with TRBJ2-1; 10 bases fit TRBD1. Trimming took 5 bases from V and 6 from J; bases not matched to a gene: 7. Germline CDR1 reads SEHNR; CDR2 reads FQNEAQ (reference sequence). The CDR3 has 15 amino acids. CDR3 loop: CASSPRDRGLNEQFF. In DNA form, the CDR3 reads TGTGCCAGCAGCCCGCGGGACAGGGGCCTCAATGAGCAGTTCTTC.

V and J are TRBV20-1 and TRBJ1-6, with D uncertain. CDR1 and CDR2 (germline): DFQATT, SNEGSKA (reference sequence). The germline V and J ends were trimmed by 3 bases and 14 bases, with 14 bases remaining between them. This CDR3 contains 12 residues. CDR3 DNA: TGCAGTGCTAGCCCCCCTCCCAGGACCCTCCACTTT. It yields the protein CSASPPPRTLHF.

This clonotype was seen only a few times. V and J are TRBV20-1 and TRBJ1-6; D is unresolved. The germline V and J ends were trimmed by 3 bases and 10 bases, with 7 bases remaining between them. This CDR3 spans 11 amino acids. The germline V gene has CDR1 DFQATT and CDR2 SNEGSKA (reference sequence). CDR3 sequence reads: CSARKGSPLHF. Written as DNA, the CDR3 is TGCAGTGCTAGGAAGGGCTCACCCCTCCACTTT.

This clonotype was detected a few times. The chain couples TRBV4-2 to TRBJ1-2, with D uncertain. V gave up 0 bases and J gave up 4 bases, with 6 bases separating them. The germline CDR1 and CDR2 sequences are LGHNA and YNFKEQ. This CDR3 has 13 residues. As DNA, the CDR3 is TGTGCCAGCAGCCAAGATCTGATCTATGGCTACACCTTC. It translates to CASSQDLIYGYTF.

The chain combines TRBV27 with TRBJ1-6, with TRBD1 matching over 7 bases. Germline CDR1 MNHEY, CDR2 SMNVEV (reference sequence). This CDR3 comprises 17 residues. V lost 6 bases, J lost 2 bases, and 10 bases stayed unmatched. This chain's CDR3 is CASRRRSTGTYNSPLHF. CDR3 nucleotides: TGTGCCAGCAGACGACGCTCGACAGGGACCTATAATTCACCCCTCCACTTT.

This clonotype was counted a few times. The V and J genes are TRBV5-1 and TRBJ2-1, with 7 bases identical to TRBD1. The CDR3 sequence is 14 residues long. Germline V gene data show CDR1 as SGHRS and CDR2 as YFSETQ. V was pared by 3 bases and J by 6 bases, with 6 bases of the junction left unmatched. The DNA for the CDR3 is TGCGCCAGCAGCTCAGGACAGGCTCGCAATGAGCAGTTCTTC. Its translation: CASSSGQARNEQFF.

About this clonotype: A much larger clone differs by one base, so this may be a read error. The genes are TRBV5-1 and TRBJ2-1; D is undetermined. The CDR3 runs to 13 residues. In germline, CDR1 is SGHRS, CDR2 YFSETQ. CDR3 residues: CASSLASVNERFF. The DNA of the CDR3 is TGCGCCAGCAGCTTGGCTTCAGTCAATGAGCGGTTCTTC.

This rearrangement joins TRBV12-3 or TRBV12-4 to TRBJ2-7; TRBD2 aligns across 12 bases. This CDR3 comprises 15 residues. V shed 6 bases and J 7 bases; nucleotides not matched to a gene: 10. The CDR3 spells CASRPTSGRENEQYF. CDR3 sequence (DNA): TGTGCCAGCAGACCGACTAGCGGGAGAGAGAATGAGCAGTACTTC.

This clonotype was observed a single time. The chain links TRBV20-1 to TRBJ1-5; 7 bases are a match to TRBD1. The length of the CDR3 is 16 residues. The junction had 8 bases not matched to a gene; V was cut back by 0 bases and J by 3 bases. Germline V gene lookup returns CDR1 DFQATT and CDR2 SNEGSKA (reference sequence). This chain's CDR3 is CSARDSTGAANQPQHF. The DNA for the CDR3 is TGCAGTGCTAGAGACTCCACAGGGGCGGCCAATCAGCCCCAGCATTTT.

The chain couples TRBV3-1 to TRBJ2-5, with 9 bases that match TRBD1. This CDR3 is built from 14 residues. Germline CDR1 reads LGHDT; CDR2 reads YNNKEL (reference sequence). With 0 bases clipped from V and 13 bases from J, the junction kept 9 bases outside the gene matches. The CDR3 loop reads CASSQDDVGTGRYF. The CDR3 region has the DNA TGTGCCAGCAGCCAAGACGACGTTGGGACAGGGAGGTACTTC.

This clonotype turned up a few times. This rearrangement joins TRBV28 to TRBJ1-5, with no clear D. Germline CDR1 is MDHEN and CDR2 is SYDVKM. V dropped 5 bases and J dropped 0 bases, with 8 bases sitting between them. The CDR3 is 14 amino acids. CDR3 loop: CASSHTVSNQPQHF. CDR3 in DNA: TGTGCCAGCAGTCACACCGTTAGCAATCAGCCCCAGCATTTT.

Only a few counts were recorded for this clonotype. The chain uses TRBV14 and TRBJ2-5; weak D call: TRBD2 (5 bases). The CDR3 has 15 residues. The germline V gene has CDR1 SGHDN and CDR2 FVKESK. V dropped 4 bases and J dropped 2 bases, with 14 bases sitting between them. This CDR3 reads CASSRPGSIQETQYF. CDR3 sequence (DNA): TGTGCCAGCAGCCGGCCGGGGTCAATACAAGAGACCCAGTACTTC.

This clonotype was seen more than once but under ten times. The chain is built from TRBV7-2 and TRBJ1-4; D is unclear. Germline loops: CDR1 SGHTA, CDR2 FQGNSA. Trimming removed 3 bases from V and 6 bases from J, with 8 bases in between. This CDR3 has 13 amino acids. The CDR3 region is CASSFFGDEKLFF. CDR3 nucleotide sequence: TGTGCCAGCAGCTTCTTCGGGGATGAAAAACTGTTTTTT.

The rearrangement links TRBV7-2 to TRBJ1-5; no reliable D call. The CDR3 length is 15 residues. Trimming stripped 3 bases from V and 0 bases from J, with 9 bases between. CDR1 SGHTA and CDR2 FQGNSA come from the germline V gene. The CDR3 DNA reads as TGTGCCAGCAGCTTTGGCTCATATAGCAATCAGCCCCAGCATTTT. Its translation: CASSFGSYSNQPQHF.

This clonotype was recorded a few times. The CDR3, as DNA: TGCGCCACCGGGACTAGTAGTAGGACCCAGTACTTC. It translates to CATGTSSRTQYF. The V gene is TRBV5-1, the J gene TRBJ2-5; 8 nucleotides align to TRBD2. V lost 9 bases, J lost 7 bases, and 8 bases stayed unmatched. CDR1 SGHRS and CDR2 YFSETQ come from the germline V gene. The CDR3 covers 12 residues. The full variable domain, with the rest looked up from reference TRBV5-1 and TRBJ2-5, is KAGVTQTPRYLIKTRGQQVTLSCSPISGHRSVSWYQQTPGQGLQFLFEYFSETQRNKGNFPGRFSGRQFSNSRSEMNVSTLELGDSALYLCATGTSSRTQYFGPGTRLLVL.